This is a list of T cell receptor beta chains from one sample in a study of neurological immune-mediated disorders. From the 5' RACE reads, TCRdb called clonotypes with MiXCR, one entry per CDR3 protein. This table has tens of thousands of distinct CDR3 sequences, 3% to 4.5% appearing once. The sample was PBMCs. The source of these receptors is a man aged 30-40 years with multiple sclerosis. Both conserved end residues are part of each CDR3. Size is omitted from some rows. Given values are once, few, many or a class for expanded clones.

v_call clone_size cdr3_aa
TRBV2 many CASSERRASNYGYTF
TRBV27 many CASSLFGGPNTEAFF
TRBV29-1 many CSAGFWGTDTQYF
TRBV20-1 many CSVGRAYNEQFF
TRBV4-1 many CASSHILAGFAGELFF
TRBV21-1 few CASSKEPVQDQETQYF
TRBV12-3/TRBV12-4 many CASSFVEGGTEAFF
TRBV29-1 many CSVLSGRMYDEQYF
TRBV13 few CASSYGGGRQPQNF
TRBV7-2 many CASSLEALKGTEAFF
TRBV21-1 many CASSKCSVSRSNEQYF
TRBV20-1 many CSAYEGGSYNEQFF
TRBV11-2 many CASSANRDRGYTF
TRBV20-1 many CSALQETTNEKLFF
TRBV10-3 many CAISDPGQGTTGANVLTF
TRBV7-2 NA CASSTVGQGSYEQYF
TRBV20-1 many CSARDLTSVSRHEQFF
TRBV20-1 many CSASAHKGGETQYF
TRBV20-1 many CSALGTSGAYEQYF
TRBV27 many CASTGLLNTEAFF
TRBV5-1 many CASSLGDRGYEQYF
TRBV10-1 many CASSEGLAGYNEQFF
TRBV5-6 many CASSLPPAGEGEQFF
TRBV10-3 many CAISPGGGTGELFF
TRBV7-2 many CASSSQRNTQYF
TRBV5-1 many CASSLGQMNQPQHF
TRBV12-3/TRBV12-4 many CASSLAGSNYEQYF
TRBV12-3/TRBV12-4 many CATQIISGSYNEQFF
TRBV4-1 many CASSPLGNNGYTF
TRBV4-1 many CASSQERQGEQYF
TRBV20-1 many CSARKAGPAGNQPQHF
TRBV20-1 many CSARDAASGRTSNEQYF
TRBV11-1 many CASSFTQSTYEQYF
TRBV6-5 many CASSYLGGHQETQYF
TRBV29-1 many CSASDGQVYEQYF
TRBV20-1 many CSASSYGGTDTQYF
TRBV5-1 many CASSLGGLGTEAFF